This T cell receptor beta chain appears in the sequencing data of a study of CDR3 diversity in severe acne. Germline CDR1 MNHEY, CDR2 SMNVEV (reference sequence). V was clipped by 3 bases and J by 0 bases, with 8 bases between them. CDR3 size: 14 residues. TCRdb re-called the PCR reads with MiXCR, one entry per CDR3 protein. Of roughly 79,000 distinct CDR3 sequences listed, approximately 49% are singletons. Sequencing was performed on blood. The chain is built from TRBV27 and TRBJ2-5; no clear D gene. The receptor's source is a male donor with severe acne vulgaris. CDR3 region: CASSFRTNQETQYF. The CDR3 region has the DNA TGTGCCAGCAGTTTTAGGACCAACCAAGAGACCCAGTACTTC.